The clone carrying this T cell receptor (beta chain) was counted only a few times. Researchers ran the PCR with 60 Vbeta and 13 Jbeta primers. The data were produced by immunoSEQ multiplex PCR, yet TCRdb's version contains in-frame clones alone and is incomplete. The sample has about 140,000 clones; approximately 82% are singletons. The data derive from a study of cytomegalovirus exposure and HLA in healthy donors. In germline, CDR1 is SGHKS, CDR2 YYEKEE (reference sequence). Trimming took off 3 bases at V and 0 bases at J, with 4 bases between the two ends. The CDR3 has 12 residues. This TCR was recovered from a man aged 40-55 years in good health and CMV-seronegative. Sequenced input: PBMCs. The V gene is TRBV5-5, the J gene TRBJ2-7, with unresolved D. CDR3 nucleotide sequence: TGTGCCAGCAGCTCCTACTCCTACGAGCAGTACTTC. Amino acid sequence: CASSSYSYEQYF.